This T cell receptor beta chain was observed in a study of shared clonotypes between healthy human individuals. Every subset's genomic DNA went evenly onto several immunoSEQ plates. DNA input for the unsorted PBMC replicate PCRs was around 0.3 ug, roughly 33,000 T cell genomes. Assay: immunoSEQ multiplex PCR; the TCRdb copy retains only in-frame clones and omits some. The sample lists 450,000 or so clones, roughly three quarters seen once, with more than 10% in the top ten. Sequencing was performed on PBMCs. This receptor was taken from a woman aged 40 to 55 in good health. Some clones in this sample may be carry-over from other donors' samples.

The CDR3 sequence is CASTLDRGTGELFF. The CDR3 bases are TGTGCCAGCACCCTAGACCGGGGCACCGGGGAGCTGTTTTTT. The chain employs TRBV6-5 and TRBJ2-2; D is perhaps TRBD2 (5 bases). The germline V and J ends were trimmed by 7 bases and 4 bases, with 13 bases remaining between them. The CDR3 extends over 14 amino acids. The V gene's germline CDR1 is MNHEY and CDR2 SVGAGI.